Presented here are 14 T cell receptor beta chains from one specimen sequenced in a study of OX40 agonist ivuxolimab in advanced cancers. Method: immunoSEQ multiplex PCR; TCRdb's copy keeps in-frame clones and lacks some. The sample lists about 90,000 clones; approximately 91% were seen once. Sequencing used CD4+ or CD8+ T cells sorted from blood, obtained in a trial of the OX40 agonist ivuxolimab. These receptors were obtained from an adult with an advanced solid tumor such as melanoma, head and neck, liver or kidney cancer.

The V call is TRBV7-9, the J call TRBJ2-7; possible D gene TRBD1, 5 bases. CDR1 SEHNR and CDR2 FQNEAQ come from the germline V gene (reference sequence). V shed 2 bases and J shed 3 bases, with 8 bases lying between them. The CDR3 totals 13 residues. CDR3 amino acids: CASSLSTVYEQYF. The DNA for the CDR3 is TGTGCCAGCAGCTTATCGACAGTCTACGAGCAGTACTTC.

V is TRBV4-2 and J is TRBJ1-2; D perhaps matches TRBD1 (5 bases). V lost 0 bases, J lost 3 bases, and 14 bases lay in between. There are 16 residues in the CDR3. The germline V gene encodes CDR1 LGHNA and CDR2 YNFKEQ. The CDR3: CASSQESSGTYYGYTF. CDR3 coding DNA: TGTGCCAGCAGCCAAGAAAGTTCAGGGACCTACTATGGCTACACCTTC.

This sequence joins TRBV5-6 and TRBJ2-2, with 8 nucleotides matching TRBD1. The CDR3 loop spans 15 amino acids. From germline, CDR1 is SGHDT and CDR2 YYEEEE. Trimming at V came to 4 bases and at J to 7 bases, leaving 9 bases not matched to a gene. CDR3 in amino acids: CASSATGGGGGELFF. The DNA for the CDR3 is TGTGCCAGCAGCGCTACAGGGGGAGGTGGCGGGGAGCTGTTTTTT.

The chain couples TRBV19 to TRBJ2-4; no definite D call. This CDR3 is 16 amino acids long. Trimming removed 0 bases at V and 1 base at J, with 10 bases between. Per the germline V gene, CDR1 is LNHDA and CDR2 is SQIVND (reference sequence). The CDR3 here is CASSIDWVRAKNIQYF. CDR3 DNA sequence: TGTGCCAGTAGTATAGACTGGGTTCGGGCCAAAAACATTCAGTACTTC.

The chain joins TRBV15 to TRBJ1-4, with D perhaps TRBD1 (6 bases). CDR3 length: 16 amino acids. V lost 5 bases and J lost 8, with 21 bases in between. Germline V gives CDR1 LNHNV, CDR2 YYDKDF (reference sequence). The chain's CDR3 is CATSLTRGGLQEKLFF. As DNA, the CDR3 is TGTGCCACCAGCCTGACCCGCGGGGGGCTCCAGGAAAAACTGTTTTTT.

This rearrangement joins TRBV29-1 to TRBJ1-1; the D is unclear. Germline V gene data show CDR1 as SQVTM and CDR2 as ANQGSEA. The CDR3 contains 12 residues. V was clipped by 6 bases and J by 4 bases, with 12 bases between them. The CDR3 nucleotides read TGCAGCGTCACCGGGGTCGGCACTGAAGCTTTCTTT. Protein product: CSVTGVGTEAFF.

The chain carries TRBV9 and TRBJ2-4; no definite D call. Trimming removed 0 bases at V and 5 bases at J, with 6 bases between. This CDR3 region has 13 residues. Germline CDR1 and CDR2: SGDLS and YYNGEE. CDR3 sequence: CASSVDPQNIQYF. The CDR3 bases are TGTGCCAGCAGCGTAGACCCCCAAAACATTCAGTACTTC.

The CDR3: CASSSVNEQYF. DNA for the CDR3: TGTGCCAGCAGTTCCGTAAACGAGCAGTACTTC. This chain joins TRBV28 and TRBJ2-7, with unresolved D. This CDR3 comprises 11 residues. Looked up from germline, CDR1 is MDHEN and CDR2 is SYDVKM. V shed 4 bases and J shed 5 bases, with 6 bases lying between them. The variable domain in full, with the rest retrieved from reference TRBV28 and TRBJ2-7, is DVKVTQSSRYLVKRTGEKVFLECVQDMDHENMFWYRQDPGLGLRLIYFSYDVKMKEKGDIPEGYSVSREKKERFSLILESASTNQTSMYLCASSSVNEQYFGPGTRLTVT.

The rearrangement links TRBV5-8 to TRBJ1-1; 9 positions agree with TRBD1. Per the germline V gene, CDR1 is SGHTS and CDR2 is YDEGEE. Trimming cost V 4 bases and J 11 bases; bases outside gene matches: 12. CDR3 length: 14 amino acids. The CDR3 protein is CASSRGQGSIGAFF. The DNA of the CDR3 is TGTGCCAGCAGCCGGGGACAGGGCTCTATTGGGGCTTTCTTT.

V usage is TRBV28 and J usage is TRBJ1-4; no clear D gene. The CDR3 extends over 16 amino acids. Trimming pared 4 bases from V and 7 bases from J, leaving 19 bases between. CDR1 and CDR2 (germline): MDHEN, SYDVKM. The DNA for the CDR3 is TGTGCCAGCAGTTCCACCCAACCCGGGATGGGTGAAAAACTGTTTTTT. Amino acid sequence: CASSSTQPGMGEKLFF. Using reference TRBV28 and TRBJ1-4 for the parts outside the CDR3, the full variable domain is DVKVTQSSRYLVKRTGEKVFLECVQDMDHENMFWYRQDPGLGLRLIYFSYDVKMKEKGDIPEGYSVSREKKERFSLILESASTNQTSMYLCASSSTQPGMGEKLFFGSGTQLSVL.

CDR3 in DNA: TGTGCCAGTAGTACCACGTACGGTTCTGAAGCTTTCTTT. As protein: CASSTTYGSEAFF. This chain links TRBV19 with TRBJ1-1, with D hard to call. Germline V lookup: CDR1 LNHDA, CDR2 SQIVND (reference sequence). This CDR3 is 13 amino acids long. The V end lost 4 bases, the J end lost 6 bases, and 12 bases lay between the germline ends.

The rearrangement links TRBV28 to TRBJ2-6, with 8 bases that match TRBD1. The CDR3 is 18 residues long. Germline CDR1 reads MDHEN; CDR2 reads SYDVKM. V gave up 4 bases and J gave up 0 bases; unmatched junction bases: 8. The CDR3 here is CASSSGQVLLSGANVLTF. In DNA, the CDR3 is TGTGCCAGCAGTTCGGGACAGGTTCTTCTCTCTGGGGCCAACGTCCTGACTTTC.

The CDR3 bases are TGTGCCAGCAGTTTGACGGGACTAGCGGGATTTGAGCAGTACTTC. This codes for CASSLTGLAGFEQYF. The chain recombines TRBV28 with TRBJ2-7; the match to TRBD2 covers 13 bases. Germline-derived CDR1 and CDR2 are MDHEN and SYDVKM. The CDR3 covers 15 residues. V lost 3 bases to trimming and J lost 7 bases; unmatched junction nucleotides: 6. Full variable domain (missing parts from reference TRBV28 and TRBJ2-7): DVKVTQSSRYLVKRTGEKVFLECVQDMDHENMFWYRQDPGLGLRLIYFSYDVKMKEKGDIPEGYSVSREKKERFSLILESASTNQTSMYLCASSLTGLAGFEQYFGPGTRLTVT.

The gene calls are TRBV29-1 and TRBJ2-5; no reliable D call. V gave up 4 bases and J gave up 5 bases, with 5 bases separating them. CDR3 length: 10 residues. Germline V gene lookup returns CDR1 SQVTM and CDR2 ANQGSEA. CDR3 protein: CSVVRETQYF. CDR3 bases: TGCAGCGTTGTTAGGGAGACCCAGTACTTC.